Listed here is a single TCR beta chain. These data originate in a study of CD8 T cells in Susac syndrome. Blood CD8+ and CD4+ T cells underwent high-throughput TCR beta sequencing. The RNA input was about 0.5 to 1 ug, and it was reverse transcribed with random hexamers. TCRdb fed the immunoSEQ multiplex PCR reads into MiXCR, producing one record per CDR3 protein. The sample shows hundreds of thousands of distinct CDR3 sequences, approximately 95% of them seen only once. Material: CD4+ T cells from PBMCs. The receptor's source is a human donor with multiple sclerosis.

The CDR3 reads CASSLGIAASQETQYF. CDR3 coding DNA: TGCGCCAGCAGCTTGGGGATCGCGGCTAGCCAAGAGACCCAGTACTTC. V and J are TRBV5-1 and TRBJ2-5; D gene ambiguous. This CDR3 region has 16 residues. Germline lookup yields CDR1 SGHRS and CDR2 YFSETQ. V lost 0 bases and J lost 1, with 13 bases in between. The full variable domain, completed using reference TRBV5-1 and TRBJ2-5, is KAGVTQTPRYLIKTRGQQVTLSCSPISGHRSVSWYQQTPGQGLQFLFEYFSETQRNKGNFPGRFSGRQFSNSRSEMNVSTLELGDSALYLCASSLGIAASQETQYFGPGTRLLVL.